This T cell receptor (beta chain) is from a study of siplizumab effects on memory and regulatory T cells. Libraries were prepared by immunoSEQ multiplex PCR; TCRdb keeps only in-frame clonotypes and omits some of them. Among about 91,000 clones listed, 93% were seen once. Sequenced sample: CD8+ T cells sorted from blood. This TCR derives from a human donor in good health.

Written as DNA, the CDR3 is TGTGCCAGCAGCCGCGGTTCCTCTGGGGCCAACGTCCTGACTTTC. Its translation: CASSRGSSGANVLTF. The chain carries TRBV11-2 and TRBJ2-6; no reliable D call. The germline V gene encodes CDR1 SGHAT and CDR2 FQNNGV. V was clipped by 5 bases and J by 0 bases, with 8 bases between them. The CDR3 runs to 15 residues. The full variable domain, in which reference TRBV11-2 and TRBJ2-6 provide the parts outside the CDR3, is EAGVAQSPRYKIIEKRQSVAFWCNPISGHATLYWYQQILGQGPKLLIQFQNNGVVDDSQLPKDRFSAERLKGVDSTLKIQPAKLEDSAVYLCASSRGSSGANVLTFGAGSRLTVL.